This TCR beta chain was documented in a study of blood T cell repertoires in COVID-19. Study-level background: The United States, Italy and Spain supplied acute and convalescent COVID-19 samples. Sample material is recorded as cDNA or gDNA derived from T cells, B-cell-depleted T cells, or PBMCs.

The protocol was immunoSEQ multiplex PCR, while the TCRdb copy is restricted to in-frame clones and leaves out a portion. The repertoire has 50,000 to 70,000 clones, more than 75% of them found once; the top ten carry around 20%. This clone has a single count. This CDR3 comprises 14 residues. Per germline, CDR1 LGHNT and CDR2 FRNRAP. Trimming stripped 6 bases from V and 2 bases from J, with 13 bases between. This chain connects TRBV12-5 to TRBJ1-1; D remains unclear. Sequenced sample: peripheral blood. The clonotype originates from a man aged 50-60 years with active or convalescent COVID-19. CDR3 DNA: TGTGCTAGTGGCCTGACTTCTTTCAACACTGAAGCTTTCTTT. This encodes CASGLTSFNTEAFF.